The 24 T cell receptor beta chains reported below all come from one sample, sequenced in a study of cytotoxic CD8 clonotypes in ibrutinib-treated CLL. Clones were sequenced by immunoSEQ multiplex PCR, and TCRdb holds only the in-frame ones, with some missing. In the table there are about 50,000 clones, about 54% of which are singletons. The sequencing here drew on PBMCs, taken at disease progression, from a patient treated with ibrutinib. The source is a human donor with chronic lymphocytic leukemia.

The chain combines TRBV6-4 with TRBJ1-2; D is unclear. This CDR3 region has 15 residues. Germline lookup yields CDR1 MRHNA and CDR2 SNTAGT. V lost 2 bases to trimming and J lost 8 bases, with 18 bases between them. The CDR3 here is CASSDPRAPRQGYTF. The CDR3 coding sequence is TGTGCCAGCAGTGACCCTCGGGCCCCGCGGCAAGGCTACACCTTC.

The rearrangement joins TRBV27 to TRBJ2-5; D might be TRBD2 (6 bases). The germline V and J ends were trimmed by 1 base and 1 base, with 13 bases remaining between them. The CDR3 is 16 amino acids. CDR1 MNHEY and CDR2 SMNVEV come from the germline V gene (reference sequence). The CDR3 sequence: CASSLYGGAIQETQYF. Here the CDR3 DNA reads TGTGCCAGCAGTTTATATGGCGGGGCCATCCAAGAGACCCAGTACTTC.

This clone was seen just once. The chain joins TRBV7-9 to TRBJ2-7; tentatively, D is TRBD2 (5 bases). Trimming shortened V by 1 base and J by 5 bases, and 9 bases separated the two germline ends. Germline V gives CDR1 SEHNR, CDR2 FQNEAQ (reference sequence). The CDR3 contains 13 residues. The CDR3 loop reads CASSLVMGDEQYF. DNA for the CDR3: TGTGCCAGCAGCTTAGTAATGGGAGACGAGCAGTACTTC.

This chain links TRBV7-9 with TRBJ1-2, with 9 bases identical to TRBD1. Germline-derived CDR1 and CDR2 are SEHNR and FQNEAQ (reference sequence). CDR3 length: 15 amino acids. V was pared by 5 bases and J by 0 bases, with 4 bases of the junction left unmatched. The CDR3 nucleotides are TGTGCCAGCAGCCAGACAGGGGGGGCTAACTATGGCTACACCTTC. Protein product: CASSQTGGANYGYTF.

The CDR3 loop reads CASSQRWAGGAADTQYF. In nucleotides, the CDR3 is TGCGCCAGCAGCCAAAGATGGGCAGGGGGCGCCGCAGATACGCAGTATTTT. The chain is built from TRBV4-3 and TRBJ2-3; 8 bases are a match to TRBD1. V shed 2 bases and J 4 bases; nucleotides not matched to a gene: 11. CDR3 length: 17 amino acids. Germline V lookup: CDR1 LGHNA, CDR2 YSLEER.

This clone appeared a few times. The rearrangement joins TRBV10-2 to TRBJ1-5, with D uncertain. The CDR3 has 12 amino acids. The germline V and J ends were trimmed by 6 bases and 7 bases, with 10 bases remaining between them. Germline-derived CDR1 and CDR2 are WSHSY and SAAADI. CDR3 coding DNA: TGCGCCAGCAGCAATCTAGAGCAGCCCCAGCATTTT. Protein sequence: CASSNLEQPQHF.

J is TRBJ2-7 and V is TRBV6-1, with D maybe TRBD1 (6 bases). Looked up from germline, CDR1 is MNHNS and CDR2 is SASEGT. CDR3 size: 15 residues. The V and J ends lost 6 bases and 0 bases respectively, with 15 bases between them. CDR3 sequence reads: CASRNRDGASYEQYF. CDR3 bases: TGTGCCAGCAGGAACAGGGATGGGGCCTCCTACGAGCAGTACTTC.

The chain links TRBV18 to TRBJ1-1; perhaps TRBD1 as D (5 bases). The CDR3 totals 13 residues. The germline gives CDR1 KGHSH, CDR2 LQKENI. The V and J ends lost 3 bases and 10 bases respectively, with 15 bases between them. CDR3 DNA sequence: TGTGCCAGCTCACCGGGGGACGGACGAGCAGCTTTCTTT. This sequence encodes CASSPGDGRAAFF.

The chain is built from TRBV6-6 and TRBJ2-2; no firm D call. Germline V gene data show CDR1 as MNHNY and CDR2 as SVGAGI (reference sequence). The CDR3 contains 12 residues. Trimming shortened V by 8 bases and J by 3 bases, and 7 bases separated the two germline ends. The CDR3 nucleotides are TGTGCCAGCGGTGGGGACACCGGGGAGCTGTTTTTT. It yields the protein CASGGDTGELFF.

The chain has TRBV10-3 and TRBJ1-3; possibly TRBD1 for D (6 bases). The CDR3 has 14 amino acids. Germline lookup yields CDR1 ENHRY and CDR2 SYGVKD. Trimming left V 1 base short and J 3 bases short, with 7 bases between. The CDR3 loop reads CAISEWTDGNTIYF. In DNA form, the CDR3 reads TGTGCCATCAGTGAGTGGACAGATGGAAACACCATATATTTT.

The rearrangement links TRBV29-1 to TRBJ2-7, with a tentative D call TRBD1 (5 bases). The CDR3 has 12 residues. With 5 bases removed from V and 3 bases from J, the gap between germline ends came to 11 bases. The germline gives CDR1 SQVTM, CDR2 ANQGSEA. CDR3 loop: CSVLQGLYEQYF. For the CDR3, the DNA is TGCAGCGTTTTGCAGGGTCTCTACGAGCAGTACTTC.

The chain uses TRBV27 and TRBJ2-1, with 8 bases matching TRBD2. V lost 0 bases and J lost 8; bases outside the gene matches: 12. This CDR3 comprises 17 residues. The germline V gene has CDR1 MNHEY and CDR2 SMNVEV (reference sequence). The CDR3 DNA is TGTGCCAGCAGTTTATCTGGTAGCGGGGTATCCTTTTATGAGCAGTTCTTC. Its protein product is CASSLSGSGVSFYEQFF.

The chain combines TRBV6-5 with TRBJ2-2, with TRBD1 as a possible D gene (7 bases). V was pared by 4 bases and J by 4 bases, with 13 bases between. Looked up from germline, CDR1 is MNHEY and CDR2 is SVGAGI. The CDR3 totals 15 residues. The CDR3 DNA sequence: TGTGCCAGCAGTTTGGAGGGGGCGAGCACCGGGGAGCTGTTTTTT. Amino acid sequence: CASSLEGASTGELFF.

This clone came up a few times. The CDR3 DNA sequence: TGTGCCAGCACCCCGAGTAGCGGGGGACCAAGAGATACGCAGTATTTT. This codes for CASTPSSGGPRDTQYF. The V gene is TRBV7-6, the J gene TRBJ2-3, with 9 bases that match TRBD2. Germline V gene lookup returns CDR1 SGHVS and CDR2 FNYEAQ. The CDR3 length is 16 residues. The J segment lost 5 bases and the V segment lost 7 bases, leaving 13 bases of the junction unmatched.

The rearrangement joins TRBV29-1 to TRBJ2-1; 9 bases align to TRBD2. Germline V gene data show CDR1 as SQVTM and CDR2 as ANQGSEA. The CDR3 loop spans 16 amino acids. J lost 3 bases, V lost 4 bases, and 10 bases had no gene match. This chain's CDR3 is CSVGPSLAGRYNEQFF. CDR3 nucleotides: TGCAGCGTTGGACCTAGCCTAGCGGGGCGCTACAATGAGCAGTTCTTC.

The rearrangement uses TRBV28 and TRBJ1-6; possible D gene TRBD1, 6 bases. Germline CDR1 is MDHEN and CDR2 is SYDVKM. The CDR3 is 14 amino acids. Trimming took 5 bases from V and 9 from J, leaving 14 bases between them. The CDR3 bases are TGTGCCAGCAGTGCACAGGGTTGGTTTTCACCCCTCCACTTT. Translating gives CASSAQGWFSPLHF. Complete variable domain (other parts from reference TRBV28 and TRBJ1-6): DVKVTQSSRYLVKRTGEKVFLECVQDMDHENMFWYRQDPGLGLRLIYFSYDVKMKEKGDIPEGYSVSREKKERFSLILESASTNQTSMYLCASSAQGWFSPLHFGNGTRLTVT.

V gene TRBV6-4 combines with J gene TRBJ2-7; no definite D call. Germline-derived CDR1 and CDR2 are MRHNA and SNTAGT. This CDR3 is built from 13 residues. The V end lost 7 bases, the J end lost 5 bases, and 15 bases lay between the germline ends. The CDR3 is CASTGLRNNEQYF. CDR3 sequence (DNA): TGTGCCAGCACCGGGCTTCGGAATAACGAGCAGTACTTC.

Details on this clone: This specimen includes other DNA sequences encoding the same CDR3. The chain uses TRBV30 and TRBJ2-5; a weak D match, TRBD1 (6 bases). Germline V gives CDR1 GTSNPN, CDR2 SVGIG (reference sequence). This CDR3 comprises 13 residues. The ends were cut back, 3 bases at V and 5 bases at J, with 13 bases in the middle. DNA for the CDR3: TGTGCCTGGAGCCCTGTAGGGGGTGAGACCCAGTACTTC. Protein sequence: CAWSPVGGETQYF.

J is TRBJ2-3 and V is TRBV9, with 11 bases matching TRBD2. This CDR3 comprises 16 residues. V was pared by 4 bases and J by 6 bases, with 10 bases of the junction left unmatched. Germline V CDR1 and CDR2: SGDLS, YYNGEE. The DNA of the CDR3 is TGTGCCAGCAGCACTATGACTAGCGGGGAGGTGGATACGCAGTATTTT. Residues: CASSTMTSGEVDTQYF.

The chain uses TRBV5-8 and TRBJ2-2, with 7 bases that match TRBD1. Per the germline V gene, CDR1 is SGHTS and CDR2 is YDEGEE. The CDR3 is made up of 15 amino acids. Trimming took 4 bases from V and 6 from J; bases not matched to a gene: 9. The CDR3 loop is CASSPFRQGAGELFF. CDR3 DNA sequence: TGTGCCAGCAGCCCGTTCAGACAGGGAGCCGGGGAGCTGTTTTTT.

This clone appeared once. This chain links TRBV28 with TRBJ2-7; 10 nucleotides line up with TRBD1. Per the germline V gene, CDR1 is MDHEN and CDR2 is SYDVKM. The J segment lost 3 bases and the V segment lost 5 bases, leaving 10 bases of the junction unmatched. The CDR3 is 16 amino acids. Here the CDR3 DNA reads TGTGCCAGCAGTACAGGACGGACAGGGGGACTCTACGAGCAGTACTTC. This encodes CASSTGRTGGLYEQYF.

This chain joins TRBV7-2 and TRBJ2-3, with no clear D. Germline V gives CDR1 SGHTA, CDR2 FQGNSA. Deletions cut 5 bases from V and 6 bases from J, with 18 bases between. This CDR3 spans 15 amino acids. CDR3 sequence (DNA): TGTGCCAGCAGCCTAATTTCCAGTGCCTGGGATACGCAGTATTTT. Protein product: CASSLISSAWDTQYF.

This clone has just a few counts. The CDR3 nucleotides read TGTGCCAGCAGTCCTGGGTGGGGGATTTATGGCTACACCTTC. This encodes CASSPGWGIYGYTF. The rearrangement uses TRBV6-4 and TRBJ1-2; D is possibly TRBD1 (5 bases). Trimming stripped 5 bases from V and 5 bases from J, with 15 bases between. CDR1 is MRHNA, CDR2 SNTAGT, per germline. The CDR3 is made up of 14 amino acids.

The CDR3 DNA is TGTGCCAGCAGTTCAGGGAACTACGAGCAGTACTTC. Its protein is CASSSGNYEQYF. The chain carries TRBV6-5 and TRBJ2-7; D might be TRBD1 (5 bases). V lost 4 bases and J lost 3, with 7 bases in between. Germline CDR1 MNHEY, CDR2 SVGAGI. CDR3 length: 12 residues.